This TCR beta chain was recorded in a study of monozygotic twins with inflammatory bowel disease. TCRdb reprocessed the 5' RACE reads; each CDR3 protein has one entry and no DNA is given. Its listing shows a few hundred thousand distinct CDR3 sequences. Germline CDR1 is KGHSH and CDR2 is LQKENI. The CDR3 is 12 amino acids. What was sequenced was blood. This sequence was found in a human donor with ulcerative colitis or Crohn's disease, or a healthy co-twin of an affected twin (not recorded which). V and J are TRBV18 and TRBJ2-7. The CDR3 region is CASSSSIYEQYF.